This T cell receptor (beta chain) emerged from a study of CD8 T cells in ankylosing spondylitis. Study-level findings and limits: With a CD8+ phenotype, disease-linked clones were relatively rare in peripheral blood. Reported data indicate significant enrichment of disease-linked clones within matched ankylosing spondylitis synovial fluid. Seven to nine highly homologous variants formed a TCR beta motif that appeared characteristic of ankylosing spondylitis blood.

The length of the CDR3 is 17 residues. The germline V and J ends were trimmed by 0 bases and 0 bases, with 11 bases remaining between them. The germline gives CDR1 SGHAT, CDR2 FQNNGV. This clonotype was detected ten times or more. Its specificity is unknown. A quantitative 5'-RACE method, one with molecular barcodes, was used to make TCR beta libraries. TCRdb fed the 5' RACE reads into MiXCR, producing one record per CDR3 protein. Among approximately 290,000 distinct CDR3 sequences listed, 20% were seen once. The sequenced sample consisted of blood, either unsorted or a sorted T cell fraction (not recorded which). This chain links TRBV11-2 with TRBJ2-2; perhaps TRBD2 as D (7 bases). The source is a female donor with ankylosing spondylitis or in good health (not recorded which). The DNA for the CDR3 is TGTGCCAGCAGCTTAGATGGGGGGGCGACGAACACCGGGGAGCTGTTTTTT. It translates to CASSLDGGATNTGELFF.